Listed below are T cell receptor beta chains from one sample, sequenced in a study of PD-1 blockade in mismatch repair-deficient tumors. Repertoires were generated with immunoSEQ multiplex PCR, while TCRdb's copy carries only in-frame clones and drops some. The data show about 25,000 clones, around 84% seen once. This specimen was PBMCs, taken before pembrolizumab treatment. These receptors came from an adult with mismatch repair-deficient cancer. Each CDR3 is given with its conserved first and last residue. D genes are given only for firm matches. Only some rows state a clone size, as once, few, many or a class for expanded clones.

V gene: TRBV20-1
J gene: TRBJ1-1
D gene: -
clone size: -
CDR3 protein: CSAPRGTEAFF
CDR3 DNA: TGCAGTGCGCCTCGGGGGACTGAAGCTTTCTTT

V gene: TRBV19
J gene: TRBJ1-5
D gene: -
clone size: -
CDR3 protein: CASSFPAGGNQPQHF
CDR3 DNA: TGTGCCAGTAGTTTCCCGGCCGGGGGCAATCAGCCCCAGCATTTT

V gene: TRBV7-7
J gene: TRBJ1-1
D gene: -
clone size: -
CDR3 protein: CASSLGAGFTEAFF
CDR3 DNA: TGTGCTAGCAGCTTAGGGGCAGGTTTCACTGAAGCTTTCTTT

V gene: TRBV29-1
J gene: TRBJ2-5
D gene: -
clone size: -
CDR3 protein: CSVEFRGYPETQYF
CDR3 DNA: TGCAGCGTTGAGTTTCGGGGTTATCCGGAGACCCAGTACTTC

V gene: TRBV11-3
J gene: TRBJ2-7
D gene: TRBD2
clone size: few
CDR3 protein: CASSSRLALTYEQYF
CDR3 DNA: TGTGCCAGCAGCTCCCGACTAGCGCTAACCTACGAGCAGTACTTC

V gene: TRBV18
J gene: TRBJ2-7
D gene: TRBD1
clone size: -
CDR3 protein: CASSPGTGNYEQYF
CDR3 DNA: TGTGCCAGCTCACCCGGGACAGGGAACTACGAGCAGTACTTC

V gene: TRBV28
J gene: TRBJ1-2
D gene: -
clone size: -
CDR3 protein: CASSLFVVSNYGYTF
CDR3 DNA: TGTGCCAGCAGTTTATTCGTGGTCAGTAACTATGGCTACACCTTC

V gene: TRBV5-1
J gene: TRBJ2-7
D gene: TRBD2
clone size: -
CDR3 protein: CASSNGLADSYEQYF
CDR3 DNA: TGCGCCAGCAGCAACGGACTAGCGGACTCCTACGAGCAGTACTTC

V gene: TRBV19
J gene: TRBJ2-5
D gene: -
clone size: few
CDR3 protein: CASSMQKETQYF
CDR3 DNA: TGTGCCAGTAGTATGCAGAAAGAGACCCAGTACTTC

V gene: TRBV21-1
J gene: TRBJ2-3
D gene: -
clone size: -
CDR3 protein: CASSLKREGSTDTQYF
CDR3 DNA: TGTGCCAGCAGCTTAAAGCGGGAGGGGAGCACAGATACGCAGTATTTT

V gene: TRBV7-6
J gene: TRBJ2-1
D gene: -
clone size: -
CDR3 protein: CASSLASEFYNEQFF
CDR3 DNA: TGTGCCAGCAGCTTAGCTTCGGAGTTCTACAATGAGCAGTTCTTC

V gene: TRBV19
J gene: TRBJ2-7
D gene: TRBD2
clone size: -
CDR3 protein: CASSPQGGLATEQYF
CDR3 DNA: TGTGCCAGTAGTCCTCAGGGGGGACTAGCTACCGAGCAGTACTTC

V gene: TRBV11-2
J gene: TRBJ2-7
D gene: -
clone size: -
CDR3 protein: CASSTWTVNEQYF
CDR3 DNA: TGTGCCAGCAGCACATGGACAGTGAACGAGCAGTACTTC

V gene: TRBV7-3
J gene: TRBJ2-7
D gene: -
clone size: -
CDR3 protein: CASSPVPGGSYEQYF
CDR3 DNA: TGTGCCAGCAGCCCCGTACCAGGGGGGTCCTACGAGCAGTACTTC

V gene: TRBV18
J gene: TRBJ2-3
D gene: TRBD2
clone size: -
CDR3 protein: CASSPWGTSRSTDTQYF
CDR3 DNA: TGTGCCAGCTCCCCTTGGGGGACTAGCAGGAGCACAGATACGCAGTATTTT

V gene: TRBV5-1
J gene: TRBJ2-2
D gene: -
clone size: -
CDR3 protein: CASSLLNTGELFF
CDR3 DNA: TGCGCCAGCAGCCTACTTAACACCGGGGAGCTGTTTTTT

V gene: TRBV9
J gene: TRBJ2-3
D gene: -
clone size: -
CDR3 protein: CASSVTGVRTDTQYF
CDR3 DNA: TGTGCCAGCAGCGTAACGGGAGTCAGGACAGATACGCAGTATTTT

V gene: TRBV5-1
J gene: TRBJ2-1
D gene: TRBD2
clone size: -
CDR3 protein: CASSEGLAGVGEQFF
CDR3 DNA: TGCGCCAGCAGCGAGGGACTAGCGGGAGTTGGGGAGCAGTTCTTC

V gene: TRBV11-2
J gene: TRBJ2-7
D gene: TRBD1
clone size: -
CDR3 protein: CASSWRQGQYYEQYF
CDR3 DNA: TGTGCCAGCAGCTGGAGACAGGGGCAATACTACGAGCAGTACTTC

V gene: TRBV19
J gene: TRBJ1-1
D gene: -
clone size: once
CDR3 protein: CASSPKFQGRREAFF
CDR3 DNA: TGCGCCAGTAGTCCCAAATTCCAGGGGCGCCGGGAAGCTTTCTTT

V gene: TRBV15
J gene: TRBJ2-5
D gene: TRBD1
clone size: -
CDR3 protein: CATSRPTGGPSQETQYF
CDR3 DNA: TGTGCCACCAGCAGACCTACAGGGGGTCCATCTCAAGAGACCCAGTACTTC

V gene: TRBV28
J gene: TRBJ1-2
D gene: -
clone size: once
CDR3 protein: CASASEGFGSYTF
CDR3 DNA: TGTGCCAGCGCCTCCGAAGGGTTCGGGAGCTACACCTTC

V gene: TRBV10-1
J gene: TRBJ2-3
D gene: -
clone size: -
CDR3 protein: CASSAQRADTQYF
CDR3 DNA: TGCGCCAGCAGTGCCCAGCGAGCAGATACGCAGTATTTT

V gene: TRBV4-1
J gene: TRBJ2-1
D gene: -
clone size: -
CDR3 protein: CASSQDNLPRESNEQFF
CDR3 DNA: TGCGCCAGCAGCCAAGATAACTTACCGAGGGAATCCAATGAGCAGTTCTTC

V gene: TRBV7-9
J gene: TRBJ1-1
D gene: -
clone size: -
CDR3 protein: CASSSHRVRVNTEAFF
CDR3 DNA: TGTGCCAGCAGCTCCCACAGGGTACGGGTGAACACTGAAGCTTTCTTT

V gene: TRBV27
J gene: TRBJ2-7
D gene: -
clone size: -
CDR3 protein: CASSPLGQAYEQYF
CDR3 DNA: TGTGCCAGCAGTCCGCTGGGACAAGCCTACGAGCAGTACTTC

V gene: TRBV5-1
J gene: TRBJ2-5
D gene: -
clone size: -
CDR3 protein: CASHPQGSPGETQYF
CDR3 DNA: TGCGCCAGCCATCCCCAGGGTTCTCCCGGGGAGACCCAGTACTTC

V gene: TRBV5-1
J gene: TRBJ2-3
D gene: -
clone size: -
CDR3 protein: CASRYSGASTDTQYF
CDR3 DNA: TGCGCCAGCCGTTATTCAGGGGCTAGCACAGATACGCAGTATTTT

V gene: TRBV27
J gene: TRBJ2-5
D gene: TRBD1
clone size: -
CDR3 protein: CASSRDRGSQETQYF
CDR3 DNA: TGTGCCAGCAGCCGGGACAGGGGCTCCCAAGAGACCCAGTACTTC

V gene: TRBV5-1
J gene: TRBJ1-3
D gene: -
clone size: -
CDR3 protein: CASSRSIGDTIYF
CDR3 DNA: TGCGCCAGCAGCAGGTCGATCGGGGACACCATATATTTT

V gene: TRBV15
J gene: TRBJ2-7
D gene: -
clone size: -
CDR3 protein: CATAPRRDSLSYEQYF
CDR3 DNA: TGTGCCACCGCCCCACGGAGGGACAGCCTCTCCTACGAGCAGTACTTC

V gene: TRBV9
J gene: TRBJ1-4
D gene: TRBD1
clone size: -
CDR3 protein: CASSVVGTGATNEKLFF
CDR3 DNA: TGTGCCAGCAGCGTAGTCGGGACAGGGGCCACTAATGAAAAACTGTTTTTT

V gene: TRBV2
J gene: TRBJ2-1
D gene: -
clone size: -
CDR3 protein: CASSPRTYNEQFF
CDR3 DNA: TGTGCCAGCAGCCCTAGAACCTACAATGAGCAGTTCTTC

V gene: TRBV27
J gene: TRBJ2-7
D gene: TRBD2
clone size: few
CDR3 protein: CASRDRLAGGYEQYF
CDR3 DNA: TGTGCCAGCAGGGACCGACTAGCGGGAGGCTACGAGCAGTACTTC

V gene: TRBV6-1
J gene: TRBJ2-6
D gene: -
clone size: few
CDR3 protein: CASRAGNSGANVLTF
CDR3 DNA: TGTGCCAGCAGGGCGGGGAACTCTGGGGCCAACGTCCTGACTTTC